Detailed here is one T cell receptor beta chain. This receptor's antigen is unknown. Base-call qualities are not available, and no considerably larger clone is one nucleotide away. The CDR3 goes from the cysteine to the phenylalanine over 12 residues. The read is trimmed to its CDR3 DNA, 36 bases read in frame from base 1. The germline ends are 16 bases apart after V is trimmed by 7 bases and J by 11 bases. As encoded in the germline V gene, CDR1 is KGHDR while CDR2 is SFDVKD. This sample stems from a study of identical twins (dated by TCRdb to the mid-2010s). Concerning the study at large: To test whether fetal clonotypes persist, this study deep-sequenced TCR alpha and beta repertoires from monozygotic twins, from unrelated adults of various ages, and from cord blood. To rule out contamination, the twin experiments were replicated at different times with different library preparation protocols. Study-wide conclusions, independent of this receptor: In monozygotic twins, recombination models systematically underestimated out-of-frame TCR alpha sharing, but the models matched the sharing seen between unrelated individuals. Out-of-frame TCR alpha sequences shared between twins showed an excess of low generation-probability sequences compared with coincidental sharing between unrelated individuals. Invariant T cells such as MAIT and iNKT could partly confound zero-insertion analyses, though diverse VJ usage argued against this for most clonotypes. Excess twin sharing in beta out-of-frame sequences was weaker because fewer shared sequences lowered the signal-to-noise ratio. Abundant cord blood beta clonotypes carried fewer insertions; young adult naive repertoires showed a weaker similar trend, while memory repertoires showed none. Because the same donors could not be followed over many years, the conclusions relied on cross-sectional statistical analysis.

The library was prepared using 5' RACE. For sequencing, an Illumina HiSeq 2000 was employed. A universal primer binding site was introduced by template switching, and a unique molecular identifier was present in the final cDNA, enabling accurate counting of TCR cDNA molecules. Specific primers in the conserved constant-segment region were used to synthesize first-strand cDNA for TCR alpha and beta chains. To control for contamination, every cDNA library was double barcoded, receiving both a SMART-Mk sample barcode and Illumina barcodes. TruSeq adapter sequences, together with Illumina sample barcodes, were added in two successive PCR steps. Sequencing of the TCR alpha and beta cDNA libraries was done on the Illumina HiSeq platform using custom primers. The paper's data handling went like this. MiGEC processed the raw reads to extract unique molecular identifiers, while MiXCR was used to determine the CDR3 positions. For each individual, recombination models were inferred using an EM algorithm with the repgenHMM and IGoR tools. The tcR package in R was used for shared clonotype analysis, with sharing normalized by the product of cloneset sizes. Out-of-frame nonproductive sequences were analyzed to study raw recombination free of thymic and clonal selection effects. TCRdb reprocessing: public reads trimmed at Q25 with fastp, clones called with MiXCR, in-frame beta chains kept. Rows are unified per CDR3 protein, each entry keeping the most common DNA and genes. These V and J calls originate from TCRdb's pipeline instead of the authors' own analysis. The table for this sample lists under 900,000 distinct CDR3 sequences; around 12% of them were counted only once. Around 1.5% of the sample lies in the top ten.

All donors were healthy Caucasians. Three pairs of female monozygotic twins, all aged 18 to 29 years, made up the twin cohort. Peripheral blood mononuclear cells were the source from which RNA for the TCR libraries was isolated. This sample also appeared in a second study, on yellow fever vaccine responses in identical twins. Per the second study: The T cell response to vaccination in identical twins was reported by the authors to appear partly convergent and partly personalized. In the study, vaccine-responding T cell clones were precisely tracked in identical twins.

The sample comprised PBMCs. The TCR was taken from a woman aged 18-30 years in good health. The chain employs TRBV24-1 and TRBJ1-1; the D gene cannot be resolved reliably. The nucleotide sequence is given as TGTGCCACCAGCTCTGTCAGCGGGTGGGCTTTCTTT. Translated, this is CATSSVSGWAFF.